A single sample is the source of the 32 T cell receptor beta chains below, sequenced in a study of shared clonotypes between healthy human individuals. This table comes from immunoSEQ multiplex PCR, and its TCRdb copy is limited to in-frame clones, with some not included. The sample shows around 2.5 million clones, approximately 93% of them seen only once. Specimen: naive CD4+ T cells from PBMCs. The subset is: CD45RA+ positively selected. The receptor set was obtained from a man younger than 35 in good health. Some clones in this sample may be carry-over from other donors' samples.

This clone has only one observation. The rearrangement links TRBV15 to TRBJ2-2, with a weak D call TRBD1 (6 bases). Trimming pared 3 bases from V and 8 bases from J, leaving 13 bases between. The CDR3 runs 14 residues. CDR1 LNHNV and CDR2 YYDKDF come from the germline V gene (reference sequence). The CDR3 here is CATSSMGQGGELFF. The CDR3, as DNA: TGTGCCACCAGCAGTATGGGACAAGGTGGGGAGCTGTTTTTT.

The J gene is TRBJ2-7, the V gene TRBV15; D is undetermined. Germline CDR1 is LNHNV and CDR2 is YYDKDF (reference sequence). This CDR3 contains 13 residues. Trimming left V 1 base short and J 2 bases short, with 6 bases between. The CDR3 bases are TGTGCCACCAGCAGAGCTATGACCTACGAGCAGTACTTC. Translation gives CATSRAMTYEQYF. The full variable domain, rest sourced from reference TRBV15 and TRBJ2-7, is DAMVIQNPRYQVTQFGKPVTLSCSQTLNHNVMYWYQQKSSQAPKLLFHYYDKDFNNEADTPDNFQSRRPNTSFCFLDIRSPGLGDTAMYLCATSRAMTYEQYFGPGTRLTVT.

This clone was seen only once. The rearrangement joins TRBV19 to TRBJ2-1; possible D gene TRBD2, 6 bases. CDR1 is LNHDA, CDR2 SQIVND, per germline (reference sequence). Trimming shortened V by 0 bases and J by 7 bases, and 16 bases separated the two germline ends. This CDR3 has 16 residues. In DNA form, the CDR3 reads TGTGCCAGTAGTATAGAATGGGGGACTCGCGTGAATGAGCAGTTCTTC. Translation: CASSIEWGTRVNEQFF.

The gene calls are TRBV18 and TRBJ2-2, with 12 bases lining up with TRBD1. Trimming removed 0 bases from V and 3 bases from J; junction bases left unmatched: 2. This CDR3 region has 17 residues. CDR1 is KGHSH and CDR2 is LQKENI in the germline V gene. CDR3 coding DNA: TGTGCCAGCTCACCACCGGGGACAGGGGGCTACACCGGGGAGCTGTTTTTT. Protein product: CASSPPGTGGYTGELFF.

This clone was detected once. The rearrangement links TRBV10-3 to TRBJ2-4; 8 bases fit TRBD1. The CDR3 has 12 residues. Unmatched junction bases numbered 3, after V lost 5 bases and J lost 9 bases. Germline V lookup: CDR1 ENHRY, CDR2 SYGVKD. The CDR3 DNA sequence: TGTGCCATCAGTCGTGGACAGGGCATTCAGTACTTC. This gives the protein CAISRGQGIQYF.

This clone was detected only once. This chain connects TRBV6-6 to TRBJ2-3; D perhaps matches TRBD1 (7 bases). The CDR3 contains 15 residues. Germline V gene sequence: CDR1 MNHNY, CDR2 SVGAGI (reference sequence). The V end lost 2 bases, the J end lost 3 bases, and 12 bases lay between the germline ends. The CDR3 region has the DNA TGTGCCAGCAGTTACGCCGCAGGGGGGACAGATACGCAGTATTTT. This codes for CASSYAAGGTDTQYF.

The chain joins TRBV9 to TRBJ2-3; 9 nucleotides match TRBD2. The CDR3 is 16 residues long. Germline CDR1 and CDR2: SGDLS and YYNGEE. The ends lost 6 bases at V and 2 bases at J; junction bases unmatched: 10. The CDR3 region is CASTGTSRSPTDTQYF. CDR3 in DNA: TGTGCCAGCACCGGGACTAGCAGGAGCCCCACAGATACGCAGTATTTT. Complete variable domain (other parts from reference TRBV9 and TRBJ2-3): DSGVTQTPKHLITATGQRVTLRCSPRSGDLSVYWYQQSLDQGLQFLIQYYNGEERAKGNILERFSAQQFPDLHSELNLSSLELGDSALYFCASTGTSRSPTDTQYFGPGTRLTVL.

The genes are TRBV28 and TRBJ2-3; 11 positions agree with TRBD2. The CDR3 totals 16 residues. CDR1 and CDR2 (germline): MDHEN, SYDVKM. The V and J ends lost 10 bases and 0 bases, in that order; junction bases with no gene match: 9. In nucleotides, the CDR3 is TGTGCCACGGGGGGACTAGCGGCTACGAGCACAGATACGCAGTATTTT. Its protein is CATGGLAATSTDTQYF.

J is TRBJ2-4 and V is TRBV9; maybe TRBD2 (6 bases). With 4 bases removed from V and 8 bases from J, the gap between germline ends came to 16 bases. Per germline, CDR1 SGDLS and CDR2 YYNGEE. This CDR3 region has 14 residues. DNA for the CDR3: TGTGCCAGCAGCTCCCTCGAAGCGGGCGACATTCAGTACTTC. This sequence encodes CASSSLEAGDIQYF.

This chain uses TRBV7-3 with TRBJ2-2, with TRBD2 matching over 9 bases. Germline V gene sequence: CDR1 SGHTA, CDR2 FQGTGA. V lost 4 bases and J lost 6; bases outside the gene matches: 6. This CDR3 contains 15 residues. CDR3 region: CASSYAGGLSGELFF. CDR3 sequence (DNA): TGTGCCAGCAGCTATGCGGGAGGGCTGTCCGGGGAGCTGTTTTTT.

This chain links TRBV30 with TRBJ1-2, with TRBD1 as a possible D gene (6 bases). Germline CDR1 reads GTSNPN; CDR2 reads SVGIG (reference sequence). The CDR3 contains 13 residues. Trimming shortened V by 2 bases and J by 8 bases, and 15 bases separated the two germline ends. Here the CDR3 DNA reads TGTGCCTGGAGTTCAACAGGGTTGGTCGGCTACACCTTC. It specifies CAWSSTGLVGYTF.

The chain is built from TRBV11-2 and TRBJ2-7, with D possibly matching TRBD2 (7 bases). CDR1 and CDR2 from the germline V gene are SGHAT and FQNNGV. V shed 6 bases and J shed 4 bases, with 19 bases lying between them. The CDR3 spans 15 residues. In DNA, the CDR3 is TGTGCCAGCAGACCCCCAGAGGGGGGGCCATACGAGCAGTACTTC. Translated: CASRPPEGGPYEQYF.

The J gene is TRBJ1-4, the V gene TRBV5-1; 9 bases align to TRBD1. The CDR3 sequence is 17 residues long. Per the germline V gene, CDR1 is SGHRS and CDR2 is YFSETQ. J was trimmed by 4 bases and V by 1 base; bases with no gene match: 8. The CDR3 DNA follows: TGCGCCAGCAGCTTGCCCCTCTACAGGGGGCGTAATGAAAAACTGTTTTTT. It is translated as CASSLPLYRGRNEKLFF. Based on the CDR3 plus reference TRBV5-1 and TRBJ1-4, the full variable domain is KAGVTQTPRYLIKTRGQQVTLSCSPISGHRSVSWYQQTPGQGLQFLFEYFSETQRNKGNFPGRFSGRQFSNSRSEMNVSTLELGDSALYLCASSLPLYRGRNEKLFFGSGTQLSVL.

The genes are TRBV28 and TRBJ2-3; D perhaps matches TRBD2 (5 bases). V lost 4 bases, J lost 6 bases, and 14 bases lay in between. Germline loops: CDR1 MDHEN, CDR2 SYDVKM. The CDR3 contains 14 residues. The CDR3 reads CASSSRTSRDTQYF. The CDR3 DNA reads TGTGCCAGCAGTTCACGGACTTCCAGGGATACGCAGTATTTT. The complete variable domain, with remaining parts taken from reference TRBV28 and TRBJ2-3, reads DVKVTQSSRYLVKRTGEKVFLECVQDMDHENMFWYRQDPGLGLRLIYFSYDVKMKEKGDIPEGYSVSREKKERFSLILESASTNQTSMYLCASSSRTSRDTQYFGPGTRLTVL.

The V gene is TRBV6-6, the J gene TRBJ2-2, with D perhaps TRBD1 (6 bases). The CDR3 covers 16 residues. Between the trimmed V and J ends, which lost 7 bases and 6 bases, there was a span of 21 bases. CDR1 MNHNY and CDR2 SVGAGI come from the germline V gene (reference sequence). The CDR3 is CASTTSRDKHAGELFF. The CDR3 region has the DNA TGTGCCAGCACCACCAGCCGGGACAAACACGCCGGGGAGCTGTTTTTT.

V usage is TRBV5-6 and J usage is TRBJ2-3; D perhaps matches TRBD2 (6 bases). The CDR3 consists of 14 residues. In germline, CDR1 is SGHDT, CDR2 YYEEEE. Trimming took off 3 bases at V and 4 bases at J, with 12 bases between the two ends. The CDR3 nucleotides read TGTGCCAGCAGCTCTCGGGGAGGACCAGATACGCAGTATTTT. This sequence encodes CASSSRGGPDTQYF.

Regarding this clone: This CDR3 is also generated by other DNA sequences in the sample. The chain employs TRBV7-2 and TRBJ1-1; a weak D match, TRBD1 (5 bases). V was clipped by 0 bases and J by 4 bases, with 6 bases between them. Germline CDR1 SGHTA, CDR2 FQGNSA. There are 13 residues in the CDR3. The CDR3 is CASSLAGVTEAFF. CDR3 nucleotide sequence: TGTGCCAGCAGCTTAGCGGGGGTCACTGAAGCTTTCTTT.

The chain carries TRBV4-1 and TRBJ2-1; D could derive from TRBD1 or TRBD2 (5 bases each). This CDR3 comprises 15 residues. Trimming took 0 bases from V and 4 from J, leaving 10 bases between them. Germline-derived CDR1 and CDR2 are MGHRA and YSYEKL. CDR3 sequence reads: CASSQERGEYNEQFF. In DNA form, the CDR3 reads TGCGCCAGCAGCCAAGAAAGGGGAGAGTACAATGAGCAGTTCTTC.

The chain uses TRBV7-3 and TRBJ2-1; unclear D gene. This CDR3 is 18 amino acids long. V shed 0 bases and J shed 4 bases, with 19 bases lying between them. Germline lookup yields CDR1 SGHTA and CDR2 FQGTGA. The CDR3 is CASSLTVTSPAVYNEQFF. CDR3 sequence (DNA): TGTGCCAGCAGCTTAACGGTAACGTCCCCGGCCGTTTACAATGAGCAGTTCTTC.

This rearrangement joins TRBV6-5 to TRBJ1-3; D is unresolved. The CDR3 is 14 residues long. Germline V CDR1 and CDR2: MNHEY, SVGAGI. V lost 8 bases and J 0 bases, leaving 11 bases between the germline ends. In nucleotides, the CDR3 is TGTGCCAGCGGAAGGCGGGACTCTGGAAACACCATATATTTT. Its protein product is CASGRRDSGNTIYF.

The CDR3 loop is CASSLAEGGDTQYF. CDR3 in DNA: TGCGCCAGCAGCTTAGCGGAGGGAGGAGATACGCAGTATTTT. The V and J genes are TRBV5-1 and TRBJ2-3; TRBD2 might be the D (6 bases). The germline V gene has CDR1 SGHRS and CDR2 YFSETQ. The V end was cut by 2 bases, the J end by 5 bases, with 12 bases between. The CDR3 loop spans 14 amino acids.

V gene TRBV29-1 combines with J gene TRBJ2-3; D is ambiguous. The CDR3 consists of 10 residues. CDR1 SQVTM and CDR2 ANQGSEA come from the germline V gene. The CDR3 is CTSGEDTQYF. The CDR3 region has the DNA TGCACCTCTGGGGAAGATACGCAGTATTTT.

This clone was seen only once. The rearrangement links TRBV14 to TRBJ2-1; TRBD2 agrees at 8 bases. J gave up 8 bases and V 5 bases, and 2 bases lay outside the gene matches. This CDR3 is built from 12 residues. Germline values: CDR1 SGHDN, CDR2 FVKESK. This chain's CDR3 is CASSWTSYEQFF. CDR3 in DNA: TGTGCCAGCAGCTGGACTAGCTATGAGCAGTTCTTC.

The CDR3 nucleotides are TGTGCCAGCAGCCCAAGTGGACAGGGGTCCTACGAGCAGTACTTC. Translated, it gives CASSPSGQGSYEQYF. The rearrangement links TRBV9 to TRBJ2-7; 9 bases are a match to TRBD1. This CDR3 has 15 amino acids. Per the germline V gene, CDR1 is SGDLS and CDR2 is YYNGEE. V lost 4 bases to trimming and J lost 1 base; unmatched junction nucleotides: 6.

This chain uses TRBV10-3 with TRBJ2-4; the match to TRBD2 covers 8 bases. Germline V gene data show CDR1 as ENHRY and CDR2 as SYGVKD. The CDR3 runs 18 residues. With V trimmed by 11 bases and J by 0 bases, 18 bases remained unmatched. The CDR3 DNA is TGTGCCGCGGCCCCCCAACTAGCGGCGCCCCAAGCCAAAAACATTCAGTACTTC. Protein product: CAAAPQLAAPQAKNIQYF.

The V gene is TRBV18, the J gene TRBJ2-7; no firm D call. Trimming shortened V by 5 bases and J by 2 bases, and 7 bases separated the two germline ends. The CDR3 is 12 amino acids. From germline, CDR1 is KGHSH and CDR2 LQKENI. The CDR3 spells CASSSDPYEQYF. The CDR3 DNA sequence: TGTGCCAGCTCATCCGACCCCTACGAGCAGTACTTC.

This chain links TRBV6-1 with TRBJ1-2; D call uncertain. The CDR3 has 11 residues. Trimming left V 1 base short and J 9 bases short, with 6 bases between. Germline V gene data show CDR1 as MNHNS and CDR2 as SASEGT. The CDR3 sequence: CASSEGGSYTF. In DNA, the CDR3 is TGTGCCAGCAGTGAAGGGGGTAGCTACACCTTC.

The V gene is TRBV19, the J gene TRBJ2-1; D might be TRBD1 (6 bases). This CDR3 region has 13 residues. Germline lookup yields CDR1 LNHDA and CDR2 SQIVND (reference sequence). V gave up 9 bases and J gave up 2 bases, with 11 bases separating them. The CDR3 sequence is CASTGQPYNEQFF. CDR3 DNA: TGTGCCAGCACAGGACAGCCCTACAATGAGCAGTTCTTC.

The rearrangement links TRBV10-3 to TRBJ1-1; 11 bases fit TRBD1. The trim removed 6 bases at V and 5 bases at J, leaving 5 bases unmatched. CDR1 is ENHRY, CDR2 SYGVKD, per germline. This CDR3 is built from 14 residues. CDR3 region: CAISRDRGETEAFF. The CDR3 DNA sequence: TGTGCCATCAGCCGGGACAGGGGGGAAACTGAAGCTTTCTTT.

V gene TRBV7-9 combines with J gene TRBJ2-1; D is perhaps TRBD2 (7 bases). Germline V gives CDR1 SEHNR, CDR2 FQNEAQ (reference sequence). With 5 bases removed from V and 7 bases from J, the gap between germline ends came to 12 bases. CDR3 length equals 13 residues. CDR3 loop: CASSPQGGNEQFF. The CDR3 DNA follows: TGTGCCAGCAGCCCACAGGGAGGGAATGAGCAGTTCTTC. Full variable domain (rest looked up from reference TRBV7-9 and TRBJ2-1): DTGVSQNPRHKITKRGQNVTFRCDPISEHNRLYWYRQTLGQGPEFLTYFQNEAQLEKSRLLSDRFSAERPKGSFSTLEIQRTEQGDSAMYLCASSPQGGNEQFFGPGTRLTVL.

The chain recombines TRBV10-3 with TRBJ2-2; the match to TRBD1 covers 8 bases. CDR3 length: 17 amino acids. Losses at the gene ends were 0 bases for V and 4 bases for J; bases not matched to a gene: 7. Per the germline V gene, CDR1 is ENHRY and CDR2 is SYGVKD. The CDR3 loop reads CAISESRQGAGTGELFF. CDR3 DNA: TGTGCCATCAGTGAGTCGAGGCAGGGGGCAGGCACCGGGGAGCTGTTTTTT.

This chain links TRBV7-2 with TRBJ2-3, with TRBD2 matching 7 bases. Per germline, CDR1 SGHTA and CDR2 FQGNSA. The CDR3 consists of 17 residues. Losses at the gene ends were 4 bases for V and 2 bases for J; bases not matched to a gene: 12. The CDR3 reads CASSSPLGLDPTDTQYF. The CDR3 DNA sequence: TGTGCCAGCAGCTCACCCCTAGGACTAGACCCCACAGATACGCAGTATTTT. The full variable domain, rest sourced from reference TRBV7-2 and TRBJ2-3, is GAGVSQSPSNKVTEKGKDVELRCDPISGHTALYWYRQSLGQGLEFLIYFQGNSAPDKSGLPSDRFSAERTGGSVSTLTIQRTQQEDSAVYLCASSSPLGLDPTDTQYFGPGTRLTVL.